Listed below are T cell receptor beta chains from one sample, sequenced in a study of blood T cell repertoires in COVID-19. The protocol was immunoSEQ multiplex PCR, while the TCRdb copy is restricted to in-frame clones and leaves out a portion. The sample yields 100,000 or so clones, about 90% seen once. Sequencing input: peripheral blood. The receptors derive from a human donor in a cohort sampled during active COVID-19. CDR3s include the opening cysteine and the closing phenylalanine or tryptophan. The order of the fields is J gene, V gene, clone size, D gene, CDR3 DNA, CDR3 protein. A D gene is named only where the DNA matches it firmly. Size is stated for part of the rows, as once, few or many counts, or as a class when the clone is expanded.

>TRBJ1-3|TRBV7-3|.|.
TGTGCCAGCGCCCCCGGACCATTATTTCGGGGCTCTGGAAACACCATATATTTT
CASAPGPLFRGSGNTIYF
>TRBJ1-6|TRBV14|.|.
TGTGCCAGCAGCCTCCGACAGTTAGCACCCCTCCACTTT
CASSLRQLAPLHF
>TRBJ2-5|TRBV27|.|TRBD2
TGTGCCAGCAGTCCACGCAGGACTAGCGGGGTGGGGGAGACCCAGTACTTC
CASSPRRTSGVGETQYF
>TRBJ2-7|TRBV28|.|TRBD2
TGTGCCAGCAGTTTCGGGGCTAGCGGGAGCCACGAGCAGTACTTC
CASSFGASGSHEQYF
>TRBJ1-6|TRBV6-5|.|.
TGTGCCAGCAGTTACCGACACACTAATTCACCCCTCCACTTT
CASSYRHTNSPLHF
>TRBJ2-1|TRBV18|.|TRBD2
TGTGCCAGCTCACTGGGCACTAGCGGGAGCAATGAGCAGTTCTTC
CASSLGTSGSNEQFF
>TRBJ2-5|TRBV27|.|.
TGTGCCAGCAGTTTATGGGCAGGGAGGGAGACCCAGTACTTC
CASSLWAGRETQYF
>TRBJ2-3|TRBV10-1|.|.
TGCGCCAGCAGTTCCGGACACACAGATACGCAGTATTTT
CASSSGHTDTQYF
>TRBJ1-2|TRBV28|.|TRBD1
TGTGCCAGCAGTCCCGGACAGGGGGGCTATGGCTACACCTTC
CASSPGQGGYGYTF
>TRBJ2-1|TRBV10-3|.|.
TGTGCCATCAGTGCCAAAGGGGAAAACAATGAGCAGTTCTTC
CAISAKGENNEQFF
>TRBJ1-3|TRBV7-2|.|.
TGTGCCAGCAGCTTAGCGAGTTCGGGGAGCTCTGGAAACACCATATATTTT
CASSLASSGSSGNTIYF
>TRBJ2-7|TRBV5-1|.|.
TGCGCCAGCAGCTTGGGGCCTACTAGCTCCGACGAGCAGTACTTC
CASSLGPTSSDEQYF
>TRBJ1-1|TRBV30|.|.
TGTGCCTGGAGCTCAGGAACTGAAGCTTTCTTT
CAWSSGTEAFF
>TRBJ2-1|TRBV7-6|.|TRBD1
TGTGCCAGCAGCACCCGGACAGGGGGCGATGAGCAGTTCTTC
CASSTRTGGDEQFF
>TRBJ1-6|TRBV2|.|.
TGTGCCAGCAGCTACAGGGAGCTCAATTCACCCCTCCACTTT
CASSYRELNSPLHF
>TRBJ2-1|TRBV7-6|.|TRBD2
TGTGCCAGCAGCTATAGCGGGATTCTTCACAATGAGCAGTTCTTC
CASSYSGILHNEQFF
>TRBJ2-7|TRBV15|.|.
TGTGCCACCAGCAGAGACCTAATTTCCGAGCAGTACTTC
CATSRDLISEQYF
>TRBJ2-2|TRBV5-1|.|.
TGCGCCACCCGTTACGGGACCGGGGAGCTGTTTTTT
CATRYGTGELFF
>TRBJ1-4|TRBV7-9|.|.
TGTGCCAGCAGCCGTAGGGGAACTAATGAAAAACTGTTTTTT
CASSRRGTNEKLFF
>TRBJ2-1|TRBV21-1|.|.
TGTGCCAGCAGCAAAGCGGGCAGCGGGATTGAGAATGAGCAGTTCTTC
CASSKAGSGIENEQFF
>TRBJ2-7|TRBV27|once|.
TGTGCCAGCAGGCCCGGACTGGCCGGCGGGCATACTTACGAGCAGTACTTC
CASRPGLAGGHTYEQYF
>TRBJ2-7|TRBV11-1|.|.
TGTGCCAGCAGCTTAGAAACAATCTCCTACGAGCAGTACTTC
CASSLETISYEQYF
>TRBJ2-3|TRBV5-6|.|.
TGTGCCAGCAGCCCCCGCAATAGCGGACTGGGAGATACGCAGTATTTT
CASSPRNSGLGDTQYF
>TRBJ2-7|TRBV28|.|TRBD2
TGTGCCAGCAGTCGCCCGCCTACTAGCGGGAGGTTGCACGAGCAGTACTTC
CASSRPPTSGRLHEQYF
>TRBJ2-5|TRBV5-6|once|TRBD1
TGTGCCAGCAGCCGATCCGGACAGGGTGGAGAGACCCAGTACTTC
CASSRSGQGGETQYF
>TRBJ2-7|TRBV10-3|.|.
TGTGCCATCACCCGGACAGCCCCAGCCTACGAGCAGTACTTC
CAITRTAPAYEQYF
>TRBJ2-7|TRBV7-9|.|TRBD1
TGTGCCAGCAGCTTACCGGGACAGGGTAACGAGCAGTACTTC
CASSLPGQGNEQYF
>TRBJ1-6|TRBV10-3|.|TRBD1
TGTGCCATCAGTACCGGGACAGTCGATTCACCCCTCCACTTT
CAISTGTVDSPLHF
>TRBJ1-3|TRBV7-9|.|.
TGTGCCAGCAGCGCCAGGACACCACTTGGAAACACCATATATTTT
CASSARTPLGNTIYF
>TRBJ1-1|TRBV6-2/TRBV6-3|.|.
TGTGCCAGCAGTTACTCGGCTTTAGGGGGGAACACTGAAGCTTTCTTT
CASSYSALGGNTEAFF
>TRBJ2-5|TRBV5-1|.|TRBD2
TGCGCCAGCAGCTTGGTTAGCGGGAGGGGACCCGGGGAGGACCAGTACTTC
CASSLVSGRGPGEDQYF
>TRBJ2-7|TRBV19|once|.
TGTGCCAGTAGTAAACAGCGGACCTACGAGCAGTACTTC
CASSKQRTYEQYF
>TRBJ2-2|TRBV28|.|TRBD2
TGTGCCAGCAAGCCTAGCGGGACGAACACCGGGGAGCTGTTTTTT
CASKPSGTNTGELFF
>TRBJ1-3|TRBV7-9|.|.
TGTGCCAGCAGCTTAGGCGGGTCCACCTCTGGAAACACCATATATTTT
CASSLGGSTSGNTIYF
>TRBJ2-2|TRBV5-1|.|.
TGCGCCAGCAGCTTGGCGGTCGCTCACACCGGGGAGCTGTTTTTT
CASSLAVAHTGELFF
>TRBJ2-1|TRBV7-2|.|.
TGTGCCAGCAGCTTATTAGGGGGGGGCAATGAGCAGTTCTTC
CASSLLGGGNEQFF
>TRBJ2-7|TRBV6-5|.|TRBD1
TGTGCCAGCAAGACAGGGTCCTACGAGCAGTACTTC
CASKTGSYEQYF
>TRBJ2-5|TRBV5-4|.|TRBD2
TGTGCCAGCAGCTTGGGTCTTAGCGGGGGGGTTGTGGAGACCCAGTACTTC
CASSLGLSGGVVETQYF
>TRBJ2-1|TRBV5-1|.|TRBD2
TGCGCCAGCAGGCTAGCGGGAGCCATTGAGCAGTTCTTC
CASRLAGAIEQFF
>TRBJ2-5|TRBV5-4|.|TRBD2
TGTGCCAGCAGCTTGACGGGGGGGGCCGGGACCCAGTACTTC
CASSLTGGAGTQYF
>TRBJ2-3|TRBV29-1|.|.
TGCAGCGTTGTGGGCGGCACAGATACGCAGTATTTT
CSVVGGTDTQYF
>TRBJ2-7|TRBV10-1|.|TRBD2
TGCGCCAGCAGTGAGGGTCTCGTGGGACTAGCGGATTCCTACGAGCAGTACTTC
CASSEGLVGLADSYEQYF
>TRBJ1-1|TRBV28|.|.
TGTGCCAGCAGTTTATCCAGGGATCAGGGTGAAGCTTTCTTT
CASSLSRDQGEAFF
>TRBJ2-3|TRBV24-1|once|TRBD1
TGTGCCACCAGTGATTCCCGGACAGGGTTCACAGATACGCAGTATTTT
CATSDSRTGFTDTQYF
>TRBJ2-3|TRBV27|once|TRBD2
TGTGCCAGCAGTTTAGCGGGGGGGGGCACAGATACGCAGTATTTT
CASSLAGGGTDTQYF
>TRBJ1-5|TRBV5-1|.|.
TGCGCCAGCAGCCCCGACAGTGGCAATCAGCCCCAGCATTTT
CASSPDSGNQPQHF
>TRBJ2-1|TRBV9|.|TRBD2
TGTGCCAGCAGCGTAGGAAGCGGGAGTCCCTACAATGAGCAGTTCTTC
CASSVGSGSPYNEQFF
>TRBJ2-2|TRBV6-6|.|.
TGTGCCAGCAGTTATGTCGGCGGATTGGCCGGGGAGCTGTTTTTT
CASSYVGGLAGELFF
>TRBJ2-5|TRBV5-1|.|.
TGCGCCAGCAGCTTAGGCCTAAAAGGGGGAGAGACCCAGTACTTC
CASSLGLKGGETQYF
>TRBJ2-3|TRBV6-1|.|.
TGTGCCAGCAGTGAAGAAGGGGGAGATACGCAGTATTTT
CASSEEGGDTQYF
>TRBJ2-1|TRBV6-4|.|TRBD2
TGTGCCAGCAGTGCGAAGACTAGCGGGAGCAATGAGCAGTTCTTC
CASSAKTSGSNEQFF
>TRBJ2-7|TRBV6-5|once|.
TGTGCCAGCAGTTGGGGGGTAGCTTACGAGCAGTACTTC
CASSWGVAYEQYF
>TRBJ1-2|TRBV10-2|.|.
TGCGCCAGCAGCTTAACGGACAGCCTCTATGGCTACACCTTC
CASSLTDSLYGYTF